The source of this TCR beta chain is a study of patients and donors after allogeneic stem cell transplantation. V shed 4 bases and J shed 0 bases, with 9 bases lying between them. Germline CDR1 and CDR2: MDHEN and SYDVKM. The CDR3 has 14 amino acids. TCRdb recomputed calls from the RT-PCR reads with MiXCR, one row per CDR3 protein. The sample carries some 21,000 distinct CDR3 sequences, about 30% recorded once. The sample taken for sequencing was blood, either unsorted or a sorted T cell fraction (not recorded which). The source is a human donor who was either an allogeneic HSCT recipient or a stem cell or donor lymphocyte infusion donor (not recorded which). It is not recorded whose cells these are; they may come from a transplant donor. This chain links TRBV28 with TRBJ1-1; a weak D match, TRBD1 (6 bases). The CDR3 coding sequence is TGTGCCAGCAGTTATGACAGGTTGAACACTGAAGCTTTCTTT. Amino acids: CASSYDRLNTEAFF.